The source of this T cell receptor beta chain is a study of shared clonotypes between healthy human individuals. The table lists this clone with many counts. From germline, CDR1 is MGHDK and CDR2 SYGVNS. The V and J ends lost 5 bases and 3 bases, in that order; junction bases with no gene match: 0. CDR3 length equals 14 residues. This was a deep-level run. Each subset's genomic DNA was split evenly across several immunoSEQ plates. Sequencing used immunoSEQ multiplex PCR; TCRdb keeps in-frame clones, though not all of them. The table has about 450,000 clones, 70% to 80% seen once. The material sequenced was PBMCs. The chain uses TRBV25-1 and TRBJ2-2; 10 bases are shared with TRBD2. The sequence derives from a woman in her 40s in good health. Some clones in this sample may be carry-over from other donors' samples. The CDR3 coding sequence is TGTGCCAGCAGTAGCGGGAGGGACACCGGGGAGCTGTTTTTT. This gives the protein CASSSGRDTGELFF.